Sequencing of this TCR beta chain was carried out in a study of early T cells in non-severe SARS-CoV-2 infection. Study summary: Chains from this unsorted whole-blood bulk RNA could not be paired.

Germline-derived CDR1 and CDR2 are DFQATT and SNEGSKA (reference sequence). CDR3 length equals 13 residues. V gave up 4 bases and J gave up 10 bases; unmatched junction bases: 4. Unique molecular identifiers were attached to individual cDNA molecules. MiXCR was run by TCRdb on the 5' RACE reads, yielding one entry per CDR3 protein. The table has 50,000 to 70,000 distinct CDR3 sequences, around 6.5% seen once. This receptor was identified in an adult who was a healthcare worker with PCR-confirmed SARS-CoV-2 infection or an uninfected control (not recorded which). V is TRBV20-1 and J is TRBJ1-6; 10 positions agree with TRBD1. The material sequenced was whole blood, taken at baseline. As DNA, the CDR3 is TGCAGTGCTACGGGACAGGGGCCGTCACCCCTCCACTTT. Translating it yields CSATGQGPSPLHF.